The 21 T cell receptor beta chains reported below all come from one sample, sequenced in a study of blood T cells in healthy people across ages. Using a J-beta primer mix together with a sample-barcoded 5' primer, a second PCR was run for roughly 7 to 11 cycles. Via MiXCR, TCRdb re-called the 5' RACE reads, giving one row per CDR3 protein. Among about 1.7 million distinct CDR3 sequences listed, approximately 28% were seen once. Sequencing input: blood. These receptor sequences come from a woman aged 25 to 39 in good health.

This clonotype was recorded at least ten times. The V call is TRBV29-1, the J call TRBJ2-7; D might be TRBD1 (6 bases). This CDR3 region has 12 residues. The V gene's germline CDR1 is SQVTM and CDR2 ANQGSEA. Trimming left V 6 bases short and J 4 bases short, with 13 bases between. The DNA for the CDR3 is TGCAGCGTCCTTCTCGACAGGTACGAGCAGTACTTC. As protein: CSVLLDRYEQYF.

In this sample, this clonotype turned up a few times. The chain links TRBV12-3 or TRBV12-4 to TRBJ2-2; no reliable D call. V dropped 8 bases and J dropped 7 bases, with 11 bases sitting between them. The CDR3 is 12 amino acids. CDR3 in DNA: TGTGCCAGCGACATAGGTAGCGGGGAGCTGTTTTTT. This encodes CASDIGSGELFF.

J is TRBJ2-1 and V is TRBV5-1, with D possibly being TRBD2 (6 bases). The CDR3 runs to 15 residues. CDR1 is SGHRS, CDR2 YFSETQ, per germline. V shed 0 bases and J shed 5 bases, with 12 bases lying between them. The CDR3 DNA reads as TGCGCCAGCAGCTTGGCGGGAGACAACGACAATGAGCAGTTCTTC. It is translated as CASSLAGDNDNEQFF.

In this sample, this clonotype turned up many times. J is TRBJ2-7 and V is TRBV6-5, with no clear D. V lost 0 bases, J lost 0 bases, and 9 bases lay in between. In germline, CDR1 is MNHEY, CDR2 SVGAGI. This CDR3 is built from 15 residues. The CDR3 spells CASSYSLGRSYEQYF. The CDR3 coding sequence is TGTGCCAGCAGTTACTCGCTAGGGCGCTCCTACGAGCAGTACTTC.

As regards this clonotype: The final CDR3 position lacks the conserved phenylalanine or tryptophan, pointing to a likely read error. V and J are TRBV5-1 and TRBJ1-6, with 9 bases matching TRBD1. This CDR3 is built from 17 residues. The germline V gene has CDR1 SGHRS and CDR2 YFSETQ. Trimming cost V 0 bases and J 8 bases; bases outside gene matches: 9. CDR3 residues: CASSLEPPGQGYSPLHL. CDR3 nucleotide sequence: TGCGCCAGCAGCTTGGAGCCCCCGGGACAGGGTTATTCACCCCTCCACTTG.

The chain uses TRBV7-9 and TRBJ1-4; unclear D gene. Trimming shortened V by 5 bases and J by 5 bases, and 12 bases separated the two germline ends. The germline CDR1 and CDR2 sequences are SEHNR and FQNEAQ (reference sequence). The length of the CDR3 is 14 residues. The CDR3 reads CASSQFGLNEKLFF. DNA of the CDR3: TGTGCCAGCAGCCAATTCGGGCTGAATGAAAAACTGTTTTTT. Together with reference TRBV7-9 and TRBJ1-4, the CDR3 gives the full variable domain: DTGVSQNPRHKITKRGQNVTFRCDPISEHNRLYWYRQTLGQGPEFLTYFQNEAQLEKSRLLSDRFSAERPKGSFSTLEIQRTEQGDSAMYLCASSQFGLNEKLFFGSGTQLSVL.

Only a few counts were recorded for this clonotype. The chain uses TRBV7-2 and TRBJ2-7; D might be TRBD2 (6 bases). The CDR3 spans 19 residues. V lost 4 bases, J lost 2 bases, and 27 bases lay in between. CDR1 is SGHTA, CDR2 FQGNSA, per germline. The CDR3 coding sequence is TGTGCCAGCAGCTCGGGCGGGGTCTTCCCGGGCCTAAACCCCTACGAGCAGTACTTC. Residues: CASSSGGVFPGLNPYEQYF.

In regard to this clonotype: Given a far larger clone just one base away, this is likely a sequencing read error. The chain recombines TRBV7-3 with TRBJ2-1; 9 bases align to TRBD1. The CDR3 spans 13 residues. CDR1 is SGHTA, CDR2 FQGTGA, per germline. The CDR3 sequence: CGSSSGQGNEQFF. CDR3 DNA: TGTGGCAGCAGTTCTGGACAGGGGAATGAGCAGTTCTTC.

V is TRBV9 and J is TRBJ2-5, with TRBD1 matching 7 bases. Germline V gene sequence: CDR1 SGDLS, CDR2 YYNGEE. V was clipped by 3 bases and J by 13 bases; unmatched bases: 12. The CDR3 loop spans 13 amino acids. The CDR3 region has the DNA TGTGCCAGCAGCGCAATGGAACAGGGGAACGTGTACTTC. Translated, it gives CASSAMEQGNVYF.

This chain joins TRBV29-1 and TRBJ1-2, with 7 bases that match TRBD1. Germline V gene data show CDR1 as SQVTM and CDR2 as ANQGSEA. The CDR3 totals 13 residues. The junction had 12 bases not matched to a gene; V was cut back by 6 bases and J by 8 bases. The chain's CDR3 is CSVGGGNLSGYTF. CDR3 coding DNA: TGCAGCGTCGGAGGGGGCAATCTTTCGGGCTACACCTTC. Variable domain in full (rest from reference TRBV29-1 and TRBJ1-2): SAVISQKPSRDICQRGTSLTIQCQVDSQVTMMFWYRQQPGQSLTLIATANQGSEATYESGFVIDKFPISRPNLTFSTLTVSNMSPEDSSIYLCSVGGGNLSGYTFGSGTRLTVV.

This sequence joins TRBV20-1 and TRBJ2-3; 11 bases agree with TRBD2. Germline lookup yields CDR1 DFQATT and CDR2 SNEGSKA (reference sequence). The ends lost 5 bases at V and 4 bases at J; junction bases unmatched: 11. This CDR3 has 16 residues. CDR3 protein: CSASLAGGPSADTQYF. The CDR3 nucleotides read TGCAGTGCTTCGTTAGCGGGAGGGCCCTCGGCAGATACGCAGTATTTT.

There are many counts of this clonotype. The chain carries TRBV9 and TRBJ2-7; 9 nucleotides align to TRBD1. Losses at the gene ends were 3 bases for V and 2 bases for J; bases not matched to a gene: 3. The CDR3 has 14 amino acids. Germline lookup yields CDR1 SGDLS and CDR2 YYNGEE. The CDR3 sequence is CASSAGQGTYEQYF. CDR3 DNA: TGTGCCAGCAGCGCGGGACAGGGAACCTACGAGCAGTACTTC. The full variable domain, rest sourced from reference TRBV9 and TRBJ2-7, is DSGVTQTPKHLITATGQRVTLRCSPRSGDLSVYWYQQSLDQGLQFLIQYYNGEERAKGNILERFSAQQFPDLHSELNLSSLELGDSALYFCASSAGQGTYEQYFGPGTRLTVT.

There are a few counts of this clonotype. The junction and the germline gene differ at one end; a read error may be behind it. This chain joins TRBV6-2 or TRBV6-3 and TRBJ2-7; tentatively, D is TRBD2 (6 bases). The CDR3 loop spans 14 amino acids. Germline CDR1 MNHEY, CDR2 SVGEGT. In DNA, the CDR3 is TGTGTCAGCATCTCCGGGACTCACCATTACGAGCAGTACTTC. Protein product: CVSISGTHHYEQYF.

In this sample, this clonotype turned up a few times. V and J are TRBV20-1 and TRBJ2-2, with 8 bases identical to TRBD1. The CDR3 has 14 amino acids. Germline assignment: CDR1 DFQATT and CDR2 SNEGSKA (reference sequence). Germline trimming cut 6 bases from V and 3 bases from J; bases unmatched to any gene: 6. The CDR3 nucleotides are TGCAGTGCGGGACAGGAGGAGGACACCGGGGAGCTGTTTTTT. It is translated as CSAGQEEDTGELFF.

This clonotype came up a few times. The chain uses TRBV5-1 and TRBJ2-7; a possible D gene is TRBD2 (5 bases). Germline V gives CDR1 SGHRS, CDR2 YFSETQ. Trimming removed 0 bases at V and 5 bases at J, with 12 bases between. The CDR3 sequence is 14 residues long. This CDR3 reads CASSLVEGRDEQYF. Written as DNA, the CDR3 is TGCGCCAGCAGCTTGGTCGAGGGTCGGGACGAGCAGTACTTC.

The chain joins TRBV7-2 to TRBJ2-1, with D unclear. The CDR3 is 13 residues long. The ends were cut back, 3 bases at V and 8 bases at J, with 11 bases in the middle. Germline values: CDR1 SGHTA, CDR2 FQGNSA. The CDR3 spells CASSFFYLDEQFF. CDR3 sequence (DNA): TGTGCCAGCAGCTTCTTCTACTTGGATGAGCAGTTCTTC.

Ten or more counts support this clonotype. The chain is built from TRBV7-9 and TRBJ2-1; D remains ambiguous. Trimming cost V 0 bases and J 8 bases, with 8 bases left between them. This CDR3 is 13 amino acids long. Germline V CDR1 and CDR2: SEHNR, FQNEAQ (reference sequence). CDR3 nucleotides: TGTGCCAGCAGCTTAGCGCGCGAGGATGAGCAGTTCTTC. This codes for CASSLAREDEQFF.

This clonotype has just a few counts. The CDR3 here is CASSQDSRDGYTF. As DNA, the CDR3 is TGTGCCAGCAGCCAAGATTCCCGCGATGGCTACACCTTC. V and J are TRBV3-1 and TRBJ1-2; unclear D gene. The germline V gene encodes CDR1 LGHDT and CDR2 YNNKEL (reference sequence). Deletions cut 0 bases from V and 6 bases from J, with 8 bases between. This CDR3 spans 13 amino acids.

This sequence joins TRBV7-2 and TRBJ2-1, with TRBD2 matching 7 bases. Germline V gene sequence: CDR1 SGHTA, CDR2 FQGNSA. The CDR3 loop spans 16 amino acids. Trimming cost V 3 bases and J 4 bases; bases outside gene matches: 9. The CDR3 DNA sequence: TGTGCCAGCAGCTTTAACGGGGCGGGGGTATACAATGAGCAGTTCTTC. This codes for CASSFNGAGVYNEQFF.

In this sample, this clonotype turned up a few times. The chain couples TRBV6-2 or TRBV6-3 to TRBJ2-5; TRBD1 or TRBD2 may be the D gene (5 bases each). The J call may be wrong; the DNA end is better matched by TRBJ2-7. Looked up from germline, CDR1 is MNHEY and CDR2 is SVGEGT. This CDR3 spans 13 amino acids. DNA for the CDR3: TGTGCCAGCGCCGGGACGGGAAGCTGCGAGCAGTACTTC. Its protein product is CASAGTGSCEQYF.

The rearrangement joins TRBV3-1 to TRBJ2-1; TRBD2 aligns across 12 bases. V shed 3 bases and J 0 bases; nucleotides not matched to a gene: 12. Germline lookup yields CDR1 LGHDT and CDR2 YNNKEL (reference sequence). CDR3 length: 20 residues. The CDR3 is CASSHDTTSGSLSSYNEQFF. CDR3 nucleotide sequence: TGTGCCAGCAGCCATGATACGACTAGCGGGAGCCTAAGCTCCTACAATGAGCAGTTCTTC.